Listed below are T cell receptor beta chains from one sample, sequenced in a study of cytomegalovirus exposure and HLA in healthy donors. The repertoire was sequenced with immunoSEQ multiplex PCR; TCRdb's copy has only in-frame clones and lacks some. In the table there are 110,000 or so clones, roughly three quarters of which are singletons. Sequenced input: PBMCs. All receptors come from a man between 50 and 59 years old in good health and CMV-seropositive. The CDR3 runs from the conserved cysteine through the conserved F or W. A D gene is named only where the DNA matches it firmly. Size tells how often a clone was seen (once, few, many) or the class of an expanded clone, and some rows leave it out.

d_gene	v_gene	j_gene	abundance	CDR3nt	CDR3aa
TRBD1	TRBV9	TRBJ1-2	NA	TGTGCCAGCAGCTATCAGGGGGGCTATGGCTACACCTTC	CASSYQGGYGYTF
NA	TRBV6-9	TRBJ2-1	NA	TGTGCCAGCACCTTAGGAGTAGATGAGCAGTTCTTC	CASTLGVDEQFF
TRBD2	TRBV27	TRBJ2-7	NA	TGTGCCAGCAGTTCCCGGACTAGCGGTGTTCTGTACTTC	CASSSRTSGVLYF
NA	TRBV25-1	TRBJ1-5	once	TGTGCCAGCAGTGACGGAGGGTCTCAGCCCCAGCATTTT	CASSDGGSQPQHF
TRBD2	TRBV7-6	TRBJ2-1	NA	TGTGCCAGCAGCCCAGGGACTACCACTGAGCAGTTCTTC	CASSPGTTTEQFF
TRBD1	TRBV7-9	TRBJ2-4	NA	TGTGCCAGCAGCTTAGCCACAGGGGTAGCCAAAAACATTCAGTACTTC	CASSLATGVAKNIQYF
TRBD2	TRBV19	TRBJ2-3	NA	TGTGCCAGTACTAAGCGGGAACGCACAGATACGCAGTATTTT	CASTKRERTDTQYF
NA	TRBV7-7	TRBJ2-2	once	TGTGCTAGCAGCTTAGCTCTCCGGGCCGGGGAGCTGTTTTTT	CASSLALRAGELFF
NA	TRBV6-5	TRBJ1-5	NA	TGTGCCAGCAGTTGCGGGCGGGGGGCGGGGCAGCCCCAGCATTTT	CASSCGRGAGQPQHF
NA	TRBV28	TRBJ2-7	NA	TGTGCCAGCAGTTGGGCCACTGGGGCTAGGGAGCAGTACTTC	CASSWATGAREQYF
NA	TRBV28	TRBJ1-5	NA	TGTGCCAGCAGTTTGGCGGGGGCGGGCAATCAGCCCCAGCATTTT	CASSLAGAGNQPQHF
NA	TRBV5-8	TRBJ2-2	NA	TGTGCCAGCAGCTTGGCCCCAACTACGAACACCGGGGAGCTGTTTTTT	CASSLAPTTNTGELFF
NA	TRBV4-1	TRBJ1-1	once	TGCGCCAGCAGCCAAGATCCCGGGAGGCGGGCTGAAGCTTTCTTT	CASSQDPGRRAEAFF
TRBD2	TRBV6-5	TRBJ2-5	NA	TGTGCCAGCAGGACGGGGGGGCGCGTCCAGACCCAGTACTTC	CASRTGGRVQTQYF
NA	TRBV7-9	TRBJ1-2	NA	TGTGCCAGCAGCTTAGTAACCCAAGGGGTGGATGGCTACACCTTC	CASSLVTQGVDGYTF
TRBD1	TRBV6-5	TRBJ1-6	NA	TGTGCCAGCAGTCCGGGACAGAGAAATTCACCCCTCCACTTT	CASSPGQRNSPLHF
TRBD1	TRBV10-3	TRBJ2-1	few	TGTGCCATCAGAATGACAGGGGACCCTTCCTACAATGAGCAGTTCTTC	CAIRMTGDPSYNEQFF
TRBD2	TRBV18	TRBJ2-5	few	TGTGCCAGCTCACCAGAGCTAGCGGGGGCCCACCTAGGAGAGACCCAGTACTTC	CASSPELAGAHLGETQYF
TRBD1	TRBV6-6	TRBJ1-5	NA	TGTGCCAGCAAGGGACAGGGGGATTATCAGCCCCAGCATTTT	CASKGQGDYQPQHF
TRBD1	TRBV5-4	TRBJ2-2	NA	TGTGCCAGCAGCGCGGACAGGGGGCGCACCGGGGAGCTGTTTTTT	CASSADRGRTGELFF
NA	TRBV15	TRBJ1-2	NA	TGTGCCACCCGGGACACAACTAACTATGGCTACACCTTC	CATRDTTNYGYTF
TRBD1	TRBV5-1	TRBJ2-3	NA	TGCGCCAGCAGCAGGGGACAGGGGTTCACAGATACGCAGTATTTT	CASSRGQGFTDTQYF
TRBD2	TRBV2	TRBJ2-1	NA	TGTGCCAGCAGTGAGGCGGGAGGAAGCGGTGAGCAGTTCTTC	CASSEAGGSGEQFF
NA	TRBV7-9	TRBJ1-2	NA	TGTGCCAGCAGCCCGGACAGTAACTATGGCTACACCTTC	CASSPDSNYGYTF
NA	TRBV4-1	TRBJ1-1	NA	TGCGCCAGCAGCCAAGCGGCTACAGTGAACACTGAAGCTTTCTTT	CASSQAATVNTEAFF
TRBD1	TRBV14	TRBJ1-2	few	TGTGCCAGCAGCCAAGATGAGGACAGGAACTATGGCTACACCTTC	CASSQDEDRNYGYTF
TRBD2	TRBV27	TRBJ2-1	once	TGTGCCAGCAGTCCTGCCGGGACTAGCGGGTCCTACAATGAGCAGTTCTTC	CASSPAGTSGSYNEQFF
NA	TRBV6-1	TRBJ1-5	NA	TGTGCCAGCAGTGGAGGGGGTCGCAATCAGCCCCAGCATTTT	CASSGGGRNQPQHF
NA	TRBV11-2	TRBJ2-7	few	TGTGCCAGCAGCTTAAGGGGGAGGGATTCCTACTACGAGCAGTACTTC	CASSLRGRDSYYEQYF
TRBD2	TRBV18	TRBJ2-1	NA	TGTGCCAGCTCACCGGGACTATCTTACAATGAGCAGTTCTTC	CASSPGLSYNEQFF
TRBD1	TRBV6-1	TRBJ2-7	NA	TGTGCCAGCCGGGGACAGTTGGGCTCCTACGAGCAGTACTTC	CASRGQLGSYEQYF
NA	TRBV18	TRBJ1-2	NA	TGTGCCAGCTCACCAACCCAGGGAAAGGACTATGGCTACACCTTC	CASSPTQGKDYGYTF
NA	TRBV6-5	TRBJ1-1	NA	TGTGCCAGCAGGGCAGTCATGAACACTGAAGCTTTCTTT	CASRAVMNTEAFF
TRBD1	TRBV6-5	TRBJ2-7	NA	TGTGCCAGCAGGGGACAGCTATACGAGCAGTACTTC	CASRGQLYEQYF
NA	TRBV27	TRBJ2-7	NA	TGTGCCAGCAGTCCCTCTCTGGGCTACTACGAGCAGTACTTC	CASSPSLGYYEQYF
TRBD2	TRBV12-5	TRBJ2-5	NA	TGTGCTAGTGGTTTGGTACGCCCGGGGGGGTCCCAGGAGGGCCAGTACTTC	CASGLVRPGGSQEGQYF
NA	TRBV6-5	TRBJ2-7	NA	TGTGCCAGCAGGTTAACGGAGGGGGCGCCGTACGAGCAGTACTTC	CASRLTEGAPYEQYF
TRBD1	TRBV5-1	TRBJ1-6	NA	TGCGTCAGCAGCTTGGAAGCAGGGGGCGATTCACCCCTCCACTTT	CVSSLEAGGDSPLHF
NA	TRBV28	TRBJ1-4	NA	TGTGCCAGCACCGGAACCGGGACAACTAATGAAAAACTGTTTTTT	CASTGTGTTNEKLFF
NA	TRBV5-1	TRBJ2-3	NA	TGCGCCAGCAGCAGGGGACTCACAGATACGCAGTATTTT	CASSRGLTDTQYF
NA	TRBV18	TRBJ1-1	NA	TGTGCCAGCTCACCAGGTACAAACACTGAAGCTTTCTTT	CASSPGTNTEAFF
NA	TRBV7-9	TRBJ2-5	NA	TGTGCCAGCAGCCCGTGGGCCCCAGAGGGAGAGACCCAGTACTTC	CASSPWAPEGETQYF
TRBD2	TRBV10-1	TRBJ2-2	NA	TGCGCCAGCAGTGCCCAGCGGGAGGGATGGCTGTTTTTT	CASSAQREGWLFF
TRBD2	TRBV2	TRBJ2-1	NA	TGTGCCAGCAGTGATCCCGGGACTAGCGGGGGATACAATGAGCAGTTCTTC	CASSDPGTSGGYNEQFF
NA	TRBV6-6	TRBJ1-6	NA	TGTGCCAGCAGCCCACCGGGCGGGACCCTCGATTCACCCCTCCACTTT	CASSPPGGTLDSPLHF
TRBD1	TRBV29-1	TRBJ2-1	NA	TGCAGCGTTGAAGAATTTATCGGACAGGGGGGGAATGAGCAGTTCTTC	CSVEEFIGQGGNEQFF
TRBD1	TRBV28	TRBJ1-1	NA	TGTGCCAGCAGTTCGTGGGGACAGGGGTATTCGAACACTGAAGCTTTCTTT	CASSSWGQGYSNTEAFF
NA	TRBV5-1	TRBJ2-7	NA	TGCGCCAGCAGCTTCTATAACGAGCAGTACTTC	CASSFYNEQYF
TRBD1	TRBV6-6	TRBJ2-2	NA	TGTGCCAGCAGTCCCGGGACAGGGGGCTTCGGGGAGCTGTTTTTT	CASSPGTGGFGELFF
NA	TRBV11-3	TRBJ1-4	once	TGTGCCAGCAGCCCACAAACAGGGACTAATGAAAAACTGTTTTTT	CASSPQTGTNEKLFF
NA	TRBV6-5	TRBJ2-3	NA	TGTGCCAGCAGTACCCGCCGGGGCACAGATACGCAGTATTTT	CASSTRRGTDTQYF
TRBD1	TRBV2	TRBJ2-5	NA	TGTGCCAGCAGACGACAGGGGGTTCAGGAGACCCAGTACTTC	CASRRQGVQETQYF
NA	TRBV7-2	TRBJ2-2	NA	TGTGCCAGCAGCTTAAAACGCGGGTCCACCGGGGAGCTGTTTTTT	CASSLKRGSTGELFF